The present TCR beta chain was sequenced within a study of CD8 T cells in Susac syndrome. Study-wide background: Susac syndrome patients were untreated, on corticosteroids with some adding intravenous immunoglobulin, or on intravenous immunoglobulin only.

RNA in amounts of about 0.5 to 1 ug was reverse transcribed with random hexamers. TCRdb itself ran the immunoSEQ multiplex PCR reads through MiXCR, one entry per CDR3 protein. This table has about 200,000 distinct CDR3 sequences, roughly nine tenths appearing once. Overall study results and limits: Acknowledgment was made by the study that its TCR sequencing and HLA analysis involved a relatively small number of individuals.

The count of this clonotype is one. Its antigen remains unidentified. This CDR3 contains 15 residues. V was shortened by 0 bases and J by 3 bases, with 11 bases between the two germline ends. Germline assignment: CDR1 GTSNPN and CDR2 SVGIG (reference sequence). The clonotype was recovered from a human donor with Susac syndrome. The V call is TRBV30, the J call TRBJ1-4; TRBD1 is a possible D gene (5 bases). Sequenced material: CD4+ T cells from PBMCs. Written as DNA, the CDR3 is TGTGCCTGGAGTGTTTTCAGGGATTCTAATGAAAAACTGTTTTTT. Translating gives CAWSVFRDSNEKLFF. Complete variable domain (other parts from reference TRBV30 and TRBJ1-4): SQTIHQWPATLVQPVGSPLSLECTVEGTSNPNLYWYRQAAGRGLQLLFYSVGIGQISSEVPQNLSASRPQDRQFILSSKKLLLSDSGFYLCAWSVFRDSNEKLFFGSGTQLSVL.